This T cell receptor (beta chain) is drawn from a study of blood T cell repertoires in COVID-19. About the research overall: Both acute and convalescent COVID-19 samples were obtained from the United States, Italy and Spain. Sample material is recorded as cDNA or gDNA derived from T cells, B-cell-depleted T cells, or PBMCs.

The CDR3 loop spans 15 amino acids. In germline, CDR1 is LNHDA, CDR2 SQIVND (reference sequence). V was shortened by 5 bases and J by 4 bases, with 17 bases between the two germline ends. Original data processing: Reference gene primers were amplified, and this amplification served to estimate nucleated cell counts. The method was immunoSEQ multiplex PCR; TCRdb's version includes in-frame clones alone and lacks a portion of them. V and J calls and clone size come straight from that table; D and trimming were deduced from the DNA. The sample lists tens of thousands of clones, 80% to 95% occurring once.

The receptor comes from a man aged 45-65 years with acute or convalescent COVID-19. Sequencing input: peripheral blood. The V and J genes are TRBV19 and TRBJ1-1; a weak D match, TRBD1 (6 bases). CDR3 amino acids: CASSPWHQGTTEAFF. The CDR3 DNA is TGTGCCAGTAGTCCCTGGCACCAGGGGACCACTGAAGCTTTCTTT.